The rows below give T cell receptor beta chains drawn from one sample of a study of blood T cells in healthy people across ages. TCRdb processed the 5' RACE reads anew with MiXCR; each CDR3 protein has one entry. This sample has about 510,000 distinct CDR3 sequences, with around a quarter found just once. These sequences were also reported in another study, on T cells of mothers and their children.

The sample consisted of blood. These receptors came from a boy between 2 and 15 years old in good health. The CDR3 runs from the conserved cysteine through the conserved F or W. The order of the fields is J gene, D gene, clone size, V gene, CDR3 DNA, CDR3 protein. A D gene is named only where the DNA matches it firmly. The size entry is marked missing in some rows and otherwise reads once, few, many or a size class.

j_gene: TRBJ1-2; d_gene: TRBD1; abundance: NA; v_gene: TRBV7-9; CDR3nt: TGTGCCAGCAGCTTAGTTGCCGGGACAGGGGATGGCTACACCTTC; CDR3aa: CASSLVAGTGDGYTF
j_gene: TRBJ2-7; d_gene: NA; abundance: few; v_gene: TRBV20-1; CDR3nt: TGCAGTGCGGGACCTAGCTCCTACGAGCAGTACTTC; CDR3aa: CSAGPSSYEQYF
j_gene: TRBJ2-7; d_gene: TRBD2; abundance: few; v_gene: TRBV4-2; CDR3nt: TGTGCCAGCAGCCAAGGACTAGCGGGGGCCGATTCTACCTACGAGCAGTACTTC; CDR3aa: CASSQGLAGADSTYEQYF
j_gene: TRBJ1-6; d_gene: NA; abundance: few; v_gene: TRBV4-1; CDR3nt: TGCGCCGGCAGCCAAGACGGGAGGATTTATAATTCACCCCTCCACTTT; CDR3aa: CAGSQDGRIYNSPLHF
j_gene: TRBJ1-1; d_gene: TRBD1; abundance: few; v_gene: TRBV7-9; CDR3nt: TGTGCCAGCCATGACCGTTACAGGGGGAGCACTGAAGCTTTCTTT; CDR3aa: CASHDRYRGSTEAFF
j_gene: TRBJ2-5; d_gene: NA; abundance: NA; v_gene: TRBV29-1; CDR3nt: TGCAGCGCAGATCTAGAGACCCAGTACTTC; CDR3aa: CSADLETQYF
j_gene: TRBJ2-3; d_gene: TRBD2; abundance: few; v_gene: TRBV4-1; CDR3nt: TGCGCCAGCAGGACTAGCGAGGGGGGGGCCCCAGATACGCAGTATTTT; CDR3aa: CASRTSEGGAPDTQYF
j_gene: TRBJ1-2; d_gene: NA; abundance: few; v_gene: TRBV29-1; CDR3nt: TGCAGCGTTGAGGACAGCGACTATGGCTACACCTTC; CDR3aa: CSVEDSDYGYTF
j_gene: TRBJ1-4; d_gene: NA; abundance: NA; v_gene: TRBV5-6; CDR3nt: TGTGCCAGCAGTCGAAAGGAAACTAATGAAAAACTGTTTTTT; CDR3aa: CASSRKETNEKLFF
j_gene: TRBJ2-3; d_gene: NA; abundance: NA; v_gene: TRBV7-2; CDR3nt: TGTGCCAGCAGCTTAGCGTGGCCAGACACAGATACGCAGTATTTT; CDR3aa: CASSLAWPDTDTQYF
j_gene: TRBJ2-2; d_gene: NA; abundance: NA; v_gene: TRBV6-6; CDR3nt: TGTGCCAGCAGTCTATCCATCGAGGAACTTAACACCGGGGAGCTGTTTTTT; CDR3aa: CASSLSIEELNTGELFF
j_gene: TRBJ1-5; d_gene: TRBD1; abundance: NA; v_gene: TRBV7-9; CDR3nt: TGTGCCAGCAGCTTAGTAGCAGGGGGCTCGGTTCAGCCCCAGCATTTT; CDR3aa: CASSLVAGGSVQPQHF
j_gene: TRBJ2-3; d_gene: NA; abundance: NA; v_gene: TRBV12-3/TRBV12-4; CDR3nt: TGTGCCAGCAGTTTTGCGGGGAGCACAGATGCGCAGTATTTT; CDR3aa: CASSFAGSTDAQYF
j_gene: TRBJ2-7; d_gene: TRBD2; abundance: NA; v_gene: TRBV20-1; CDR3nt: TGCAGTGCTAGAGATTCCGCCCCTTTACGCGGGAGAGTCTACGAGCAGTACTTC; CDR3aa: CSARDSAPLRGRVYEQYF
j_gene: TRBJ2-3; d_gene: NA; abundance: NA; v_gene: TRBV12-3/TRBV12-4; CDR3nt: TGTGCCAGCAGACGAACTCAAACTAGCACCGATACGCAGTATTTT; CDR3aa: CASRRTQTSTDTQYF
j_gene: TRBJ2-5; d_gene: NA; abundance: NA; v_gene: TRBV15; CDR3nt: TGTGCCACCAGCAGCGAGAAGGGAATTAAGCAGTACTTC; CDR3aa: CATSSEKGIKQYF